One sample yielded the 6 T cell receptor beta chains listed below, sequenced in a study of memory CD4+ T cells and cytomegalovirus serostatus. Single viable CD3+CD4+CD8-CD45RO+ cells were sorted as the memory CD4+ T cells. Assay: immunoSEQ multiplex PCR; the TCRdb copy retains only in-frame clones and omits some. Of 35,000 to 55,000 clones listed, about 73% were seen once; the top ten hold approximately 0.98%. The specimen was memory CD4+ T cells from blood. All receptors derive from an adult in good health and CMV-seronegative.

The rearrangement uses TRBV4-2 and TRBJ2-2, with unresolved D. Trimming cost V 0 bases and J 5 bases, with 10 bases left between them. The CDR3 sequence is 15 residues long. The germline gives CDR1 LGHNA, CDR2 YNFKEQ. The CDR3 coding sequence is TGTGCCAGCAGCCAAGAGCAGTTGGCGACCGGGGAGCTGTTTTTT. It encodes CASSQEQLATGELFF.

The rearrangement uses TRBV9 and TRBJ2-1; D remains ambiguous. Germline V CDR1 and CDR2: SGDLS, YYNGEE. Trimming took 2 bases from V and 3 from J, leaving 6 bases between them. The CDR3 covers 13 residues. CDR3 sequence reads: CASSVGHYNEQFF. The DNA for the CDR3 is TGTGCCAGCAGCGTGGGTCACTACAATGAGCAGTTCTTC.

The genes are TRBV7-2 and TRBJ1-5, with 7 bases that match TRBD1. Losses at the gene ends were 10 bases for V and 4 bases for J; bases not matched to a gene: 13. Germline V CDR1 and CDR2: SGHTA, FQGNSA. The CDR3 has 15 amino acids. DNA of the CDR3: TGTGCCACCTCACCTCAAACAGGGGATAATCAGCCCCAGCATTTT. Translating gives CATSPQTGDNQPQHF.

The CDR3 loop is CSGGVNTEAFF. CDR3 DNA sequence: TGCAGCGGCGGGGTGAACACTGAAGCTTTCTTT. The chain has TRBV29-1 and TRBJ1-1; D unclear. Trimming cost V 7 bases and J 0 bases, with 6 bases left between them. CDR1 is SQVTM, CDR2 ANQGSEA, per germline. The CDR3 contains 11 residues.

This clone was observed a single time. The J gene is TRBJ2-7, the V gene TRBV30, with D possibly TRBD2 on 5 matching bases. In germline, CDR1 is GTSNPN, CDR2 SVGIG (reference sequence). V was pared by 2 bases and J by 3 bases, with 11 bases between. The CDR3 totals 13 residues. The CDR3 is CAWSTSLYYEQYF. In nucleotides, the CDR3 is TGTGCCTGGAGTACTAGTCTCTACTACGAGCAGTACTTC.

The table lists this clone with a count of one. V usage is TRBV6-1 and J usage is TRBJ1-5, with a weak D call TRBD1 (6 bases). This CDR3 contains 14 residues. Germline values: CDR1 MNHNS, CDR2 SASEGT. Trimming left V 4 bases short and J 4 bases short, with 11 bases between. The CDR3 region has the DNA TGTGCCAGCAGTGGGTGGGGGCAGAATCAGCCCCAGCATTTT. Translation gives CASSGWGQNQPQHF.